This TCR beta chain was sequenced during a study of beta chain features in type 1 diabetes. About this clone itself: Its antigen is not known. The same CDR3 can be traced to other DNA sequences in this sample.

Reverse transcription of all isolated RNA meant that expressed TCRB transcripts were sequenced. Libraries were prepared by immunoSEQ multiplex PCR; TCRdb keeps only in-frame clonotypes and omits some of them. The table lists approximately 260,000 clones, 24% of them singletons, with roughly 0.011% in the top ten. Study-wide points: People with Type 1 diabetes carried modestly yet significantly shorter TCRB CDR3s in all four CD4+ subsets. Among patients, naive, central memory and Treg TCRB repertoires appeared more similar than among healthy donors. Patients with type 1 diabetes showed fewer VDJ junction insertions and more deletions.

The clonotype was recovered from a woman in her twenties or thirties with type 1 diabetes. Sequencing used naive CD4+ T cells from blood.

CDR3 sequence reads: CASSLAGSSYEQYF. The CDR3 DNA reads as TGTGCCAGCAGTTTAGCGGGGAGCTCCTACGAGCAGTACTTC. This chain links TRBV28 with TRBJ2-7; tentatively, D is TRBD2 (6 bases). Trimming removed 2 bases at V and 0 bases at J, with 8 bases between. This CDR3 has 14 amino acids. The germline CDR1 and CDR2 sequences are MDHEN and SYDVKM.